The 18 T cell receptor beta chains below all came from one sample that was sequenced in a study of cytomegalovirus exposure and HLA in healthy donors. Assay: immunoSEQ multiplex PCR; the TCRdb copy retains only in-frame clones and omits some. The repertoire consists of about 95,000 clones, with 85% occurring once and the leading ten covering 20% to 25%. Source material: PBMCs. The source is a man between 18 and 29 years old in good health and CMV-seropositive.

J is TRBJ1-5 and V is TRBV2; weak D call: TRBD1 (5 bases). The germline V gene has CDR1 SNHLY and CDR2 FYNNEI. This CDR3 is 14 amino acids long. The V gene lost 0 bases and the J gene lost 2 bases, with 5 bases spanning the gap. CDR3 sequence reads: CASSEARGNQPQHF. DNA of the CDR3: TGTGCCAGCAGTGAAGCCAGGGGCAATCAGCCCCAGCATTTT.

This clone was seen many times. The same CDR3 is also encoded by other DNA sequences in this sample. CDR3 DNA sequence: TGTGCCAGCAGCCAAGAAACCGGTGCAACTGAAGCTTTCTTT. This sequence encodes CASSQETGATEAFF. This rearrangement joins TRBV4-2 to TRBJ1-1; no firm D call. V was pared by 0 bases and J by 5 bases, with 10 bases between. CDR3 size: 14 residues. Germline assignment: CDR1 LGHNA and CDR2 YNFKEQ.

This clone was recorded a few times. V gene TRBV4-1 combines with J gene TRBJ2-1; the D gene is possibly TRBD1 (6 bases). The V end lost 5 bases, the J end lost 2 bases, and 13 bases lay between the germline ends. This CDR3 has 15 amino acids. The germline V gene has CDR1 MGHRA and CDR2 YSYEKL. CDR3 in DNA: TGCGCCAGCAGCTCACAGGGAGAACCCTACAATGAGCAGTTCTTC. Translation gives CASSSQGEPYNEQFF.

This chain connects TRBV6-1 to TRBJ1-2, with D possibly being TRBD1 (6 bases). Germline V CDR1 and CDR2: MNHNS, SASEGT. The CDR3 consists of 14 residues. Trimming pared 1 base from V and 4 bases from J, leaving 10 bases between. The CDR3 DNA is TGTGCCAGCAGTGAAGTCGGCAGGGGCTATGGCTACACCTTC. This encodes CASSEVGRGYGYTF.

V usage is TRBV27 and J usage is TRBJ2-5; TRBD2 agrees at 11 bases. With 6 bases clipped from V and 1 base from J, the junction kept 7 bases outside the gene matches. There are 16 residues in the CDR3. Germline V gene lookup returns CDR1 MNHEY and CDR2 SMNVEV (reference sequence). This CDR3 is CASRSGTSGAQETQYF. The CDR3 region has the DNA TGTGCCAGCAGGAGTGGGACTAGCGGTGCCCAAGAGACCCAGTACTTC.

The J gene is TRBJ2-7, the V gene TRBV28; 9 nucleotides agree with TRBD1. The CDR3 is made up of 15 amino acids. Germline trimming cut 5 bases from V and 3 bases from J; bases unmatched to any gene: 8. The germline V gene encodes CDR1 MDHEN and CDR2 SYDVKM. In DNA form, the CDR3 reads TGTGCCAGCAGTCAATCGGGACAGGGCAGCTACGAGCAGTACTTC. Its protein product is CASSQSGQGSYEQYF.

This chain links TRBV18 with TRBJ2-1, with D maybe TRBD1 (5 bases). This CDR3 has 15 residues. Germline V gene lookup returns CDR1 KGHSH and CDR2 LQKENI. V was shortened by 2 bases and J by 8 bases, with 16 bases between the two germline ends. CDR3 sequence: CASSPLNQGWDEQFF. CDR3 DNA: TGTGCCAGCTCACCATTAAATCAGGGTTGGGATGAGCAGTTCTTC.

This clone was seen a handful of times. The V and J genes are TRBV4-1 and TRBJ2-1; 14 positions agree with TRBD2. CDR3 length: 18 amino acids. Germline values: CDR1 MGHRA, CDR2 YSYEKL. J lost 5 bases, V lost 4 bases, and 10 bases had no gene match. CDR3 loop: CASSPGGLAGVWDNEQFF. CDR3 coding DNA: TGCGCCAGCAGCCCGGGGGGACTAGCGGGAGTTTGGGACAATGAGCAGTTCTTC.

The V gene is TRBV6-1, the J gene TRBJ1-3; the D gene is possibly TRBD1 (6 bases). Trimming pared 1 base from V and 5 bases from J, leaving 18 bases between. The CDR3 consists of 17 residues. Looked up from germline, CDR1 is MNHNS and CDR2 is SASEGT. The chain's CDR3 is CASSEDANYRVRNTIYF. Written as DNA, the CDR3 is TGTGCCAGCAGTGAAGATGCCAACTACAGGGTACGAAACACCATATATTTT.

The chain has TRBV2 and TRBJ2-7, with 10 bases identical to TRBD2. J lost 11 bases, V lost 0 bases, and 10 bases had no gene match. Germline CDR1 is SNHLY and CDR2 is FYNNEI. This CDR3 has 15 amino acids. CDR3 loop: CASSEARRLAGEEYF. The CDR3 nucleotides read TGTGCCAGCAGTGAAGCACGGCGGCTAGCGGGAGAAGAGTACTTC.

This chain joins TRBV9 and TRBJ2-1, with 10 bases aligning to TRBD2. The CDR3 covers 17 residues. CDR1 is SGDLS, CDR2 YYNGEE, per germline. Losses at the gene ends were 0 bases for V and 8 bases for J; bases not matched to a gene: 11. Written as DNA, the CDR3 is TGTGCCAGCAGCGTAGCCCCCCTAGCGGGAGAGCTCCATGAGCAGTTCTTC. Amino acids: CASSVAPLAGELHEQFF.

The chain links TRBV5-1 to TRBJ2-5; a possible D gene is TRBD2 (5 bases). V lost 0 bases and J 2 bases, leaving 11 bases between the germline ends. Germline values: CDR1 SGHRS, CDR2 YFSETQ. The CDR3 length is 15 residues. CDR3 residues: CASSLELASQETQYF. CDR3 DNA: TGCGCCAGCAGCTTGGAGCTAGCAAGTCAAGAGACCCAGTACTTC.

The rearrangement uses TRBV9 and TRBJ2-5; 13 bases are a match to TRBD2. The V and J ends lost 0 bases and 3 bases, in that order; junction bases with no gene match: 5. Germline V gene lookup returns CDR1 SGDLS and CDR2 YYNGEE. The CDR3 runs 17 residues. Written as DNA, the CDR3 is TGTGCCAGCAGCGTAGCAGTGGGACTAGCGGGGAAAGAGACCCAGTACTTC. It specifies CASSVAVGLAGKETQYF.

The CDR3, as DNA: TGTGCCAGCAGCAAGGGACAGGGGACCAACGAGCAGTACGTC. Translating gives CASSKGQGTNEQYV. This chain connects TRBV21-1 to TRBJ2-7; TRBD1 reflects the table's D call only, with no check against the DNA. TRBV21-1 is a pseudogene. This CDR3 has 14 amino acids.

V gene TRBV5-1 combines with J gene TRBJ2-3, with D uncertain. The CDR3 spans 13 residues. The V end lost 1 base, the J end lost 2 bases, and 5 bases lay between the germline ends. Per germline, CDR1 SGHRS and CDR2 YFSETQ. The DNA of the CDR3 is TGCGCCAGCAGCTTGATAGACACAGATACGCAGTATTTT. Translation: CASSLIDTDTQYF.

This chain links TRBV7-2 with TRBJ1-5; tentatively, D is TRBD1 (6 bases). Germline V CDR1 and CDR2: SGHTA, FQGNSA. This CDR3 region has 14 residues. With 4 bases removed from V and 5 bases from J, the gap between germline ends came to 12 bases. DNA for the CDR3: TGTGCCAGCAGCTCTCAGACAGGCTATCAGCCCCAGCATTTT. It is translated as CASSSQTGYQPQHF.

The CDR3 DNA follows: TGTGCCATCAGGGAGAGACTAGGGACTAGCACAGATACGCAGTATTTT. It translates to CAIRERLGTSTDTQYF. The chain combines TRBV10-3 with TRBJ2-3, with D possibly matching TRBD2 (6 bases). The CDR3 runs 16 residues. Germline CDR1 and CDR2: ENHRY and SYGVKD. V lost 6 bases and J 0 bases, leaving 16 bases between the germline ends.

V and J are TRBV7-9 and TRBJ2-7, with 10 bases lining up with TRBD1. V trimming: 5 bases; J trimming: 5 bases; junction bases outside the gene matches: 6. Per the germline V gene, CDR1 is SEHNR and CDR2 is FQNEAQ (reference sequence). The CDR3 consists of 14 residues. The CDR3 region has the DNA TGTGCCAGCAGCCCTCGGACAGGGGGAGACGAGCAGTACTTC. It yields the protein CASSPRTGGDEQYF.